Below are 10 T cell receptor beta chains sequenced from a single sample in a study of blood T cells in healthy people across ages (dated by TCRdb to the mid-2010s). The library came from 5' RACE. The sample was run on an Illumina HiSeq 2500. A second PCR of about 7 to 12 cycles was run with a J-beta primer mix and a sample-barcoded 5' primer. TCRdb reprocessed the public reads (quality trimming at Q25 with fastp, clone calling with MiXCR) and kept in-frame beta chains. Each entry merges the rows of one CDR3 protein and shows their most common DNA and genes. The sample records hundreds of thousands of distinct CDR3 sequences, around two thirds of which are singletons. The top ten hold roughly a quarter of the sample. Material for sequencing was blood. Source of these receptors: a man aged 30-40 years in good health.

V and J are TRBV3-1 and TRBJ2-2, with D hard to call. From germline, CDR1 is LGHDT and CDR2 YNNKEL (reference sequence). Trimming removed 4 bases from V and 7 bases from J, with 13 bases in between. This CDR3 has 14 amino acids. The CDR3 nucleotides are TGTGCCAGCAGCCTCCGGGCCCGATACGGGGAGCTGTTTTTT. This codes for CASSLRARYGELFF.

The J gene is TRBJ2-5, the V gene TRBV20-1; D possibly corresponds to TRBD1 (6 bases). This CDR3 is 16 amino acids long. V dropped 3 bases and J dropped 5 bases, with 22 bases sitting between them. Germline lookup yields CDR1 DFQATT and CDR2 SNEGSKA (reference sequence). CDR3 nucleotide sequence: TGCAGTGCTAGCCCACTAACAGGGAAGGTTGGTGAGACCCAGTACTTC. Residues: CSASPLTGKVGETQYF.

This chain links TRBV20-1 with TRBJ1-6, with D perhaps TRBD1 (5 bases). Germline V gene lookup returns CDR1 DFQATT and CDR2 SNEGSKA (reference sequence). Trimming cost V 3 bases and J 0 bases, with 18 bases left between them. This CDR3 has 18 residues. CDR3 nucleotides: TGCAGTGCTAGTGAATGGGACGGACCGAGCTCCTATAATTCACCCCTCCACTTT. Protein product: CSASEWDGPSSYNSPLHF.

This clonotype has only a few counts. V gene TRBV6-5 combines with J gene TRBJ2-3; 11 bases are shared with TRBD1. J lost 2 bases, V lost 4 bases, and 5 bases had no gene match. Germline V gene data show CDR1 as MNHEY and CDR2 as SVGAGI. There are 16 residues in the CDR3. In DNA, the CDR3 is TGTGCCAGCAGTTCCGGACAGGGGGCATCCACAGATACGCAGTATTTT. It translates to CASSSGQGASTDTQYF.

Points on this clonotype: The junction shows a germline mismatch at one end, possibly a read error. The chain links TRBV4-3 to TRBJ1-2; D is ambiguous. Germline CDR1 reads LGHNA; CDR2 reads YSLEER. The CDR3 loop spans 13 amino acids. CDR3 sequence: CASSQSWGESYTF. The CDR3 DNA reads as TGCGCCAGTAGCCAGAGTTGGGGAGAAAGCTACACCTTC.

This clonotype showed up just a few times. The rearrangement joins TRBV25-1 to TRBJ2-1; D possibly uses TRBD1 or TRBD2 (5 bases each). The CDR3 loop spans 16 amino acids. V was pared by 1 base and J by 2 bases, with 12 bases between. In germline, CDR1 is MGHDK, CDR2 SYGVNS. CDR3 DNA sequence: TGTGCCAGCAGTGAATTTGGGGGATTAGCCTACAATGAGCAGTTCTTC. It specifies CASSEFGGLAYNEQFF.

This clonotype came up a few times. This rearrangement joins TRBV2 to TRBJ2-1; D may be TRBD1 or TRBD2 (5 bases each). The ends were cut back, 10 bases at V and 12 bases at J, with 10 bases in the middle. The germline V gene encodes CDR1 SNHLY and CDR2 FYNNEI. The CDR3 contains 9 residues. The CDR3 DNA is TGTGCCAAACGGGGCGGGCAGTTCTTC. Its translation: CAKRGGQFF.

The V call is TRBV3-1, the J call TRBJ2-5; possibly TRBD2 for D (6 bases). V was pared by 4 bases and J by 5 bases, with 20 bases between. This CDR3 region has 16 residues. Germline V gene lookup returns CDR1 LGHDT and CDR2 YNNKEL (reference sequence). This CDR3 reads CASSLGWRASRETQYF. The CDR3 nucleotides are TGTGCCAGCAGCCTTGGCTGGAGGGCATCCCGGGAGACCCAGTACTTC.

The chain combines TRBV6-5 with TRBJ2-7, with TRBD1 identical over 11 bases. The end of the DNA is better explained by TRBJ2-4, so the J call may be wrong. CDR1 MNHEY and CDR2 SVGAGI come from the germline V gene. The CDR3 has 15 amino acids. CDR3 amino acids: CASSSNPGQGGIQYF. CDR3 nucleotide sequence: TGTGCCAGCAGTTCAAATCCGGGACAGGGGGGCATTCAGTACTTC.

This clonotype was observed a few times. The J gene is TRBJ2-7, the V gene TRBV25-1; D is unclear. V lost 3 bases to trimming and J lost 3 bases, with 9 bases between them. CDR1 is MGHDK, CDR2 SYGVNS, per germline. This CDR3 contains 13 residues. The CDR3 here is CASSDGYLYEQYF. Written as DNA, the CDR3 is TGTGCCAGCAGTGATGGTTACCTCTACGAGCAGTACTTC.